This T cell receptor (beta chain) appears in the sequencing data of a study of Graves' ophthalmopathy and Graves' hyperthyroidism. Study findings and constraints: With a specificity of roughly 72% and a sensitivity of about 70%, the model predicted ophthalmopathy progression. In blood, most expanded thyroid clonotypes above 0.001 frequency were also detected.

The germline gives CDR1 LNHDA, CDR2 SQIVND (reference sequence). Trimming shortened V by 8 bases and J by 4 bases, and 11 bases separated the two germline ends. This CDR3 comprises 12 residues. Concerning this clonotype: Its antigen is still unknown.

Exclusion applied to patients with other autoimmune diseases, uncontrolled infections, pregnancy or lactation. Clinicians made diagnoses from clinical symptoms, serum thyroxine, TRAb, thyroid ultrasound and orbital computed tomography. The authors amplified TCR beta CDR3 regions from RNA transcripts. RT-PCR in the first round used HTBI primers; a second-round multiplex PCR followed. TCRdb recomputed calls from the multiplex PCR reads with MiXCR, one row per CDR3 protein. Of about 740,000 distinct CDR3 sequences listed, 40% are singletons. This chain connects TRBV19 to TRBJ1-1, with D possibly being TRBD1 (6 bases). The sequence came from an adult man with Graves' ophthalmopathy. Sequenced material: peripheral blood. The CDR3 loop is CASGEGGTEAFF. CDR3 bases: TGTGCCAGTGGGGAGGGGGGCACTGAAGCTTTCTTT.